These 5 T cell receptor beta chains came from one sample sequenced in a study of blood T cell repertoires in COVID-19. Profiling relied on immunoSEQ multiplex PCR, and the TCRdb table lists in-frame clones only, not all of them. The sample gives about 140,000 clones, around 87% of which show up once; less than 45% is in the top ten. The sample comprised peripheral blood. All receptors derive from a man aged 45-60 years who had recovered from COVID-19.

The V gene is TRBV7-9, the J gene TRBJ2-3; 9 bases agree with TRBD2. The germline gives CDR1 SEHNR, CDR2 FQNEAQ (reference sequence). Trimming at V came to 2 bases and at J to 5 bases, leaving 8 bases not matched to a gene. The CDR3 consists of 16 residues. The CDR3 DNA sequence: TGTGCCAGCAGCTTACGGCGGGGGGGCCGGATAGATACGCAGTATTTT. This sequence encodes CASSLRRGGRIDTQYF.

CDR3 coding DNA: TGTGCCTGGAGTGTAAAGGGGGCGTCGGAGACCCAGTACTTC. Its translation: CAWSVKGASETQYF. The chain recombines TRBV30 with TRBJ2-5, with 7 nucleotides matching TRBD1. In germline, CDR1 is GTSNPN, CDR2 SVGIG (reference sequence). The CDR3 spans 14 residues. Trimming at V came to 0 bases and at J to 5 bases, leaving 6 bases not matched to a gene.

This clone was seen only a few times. This chain joins TRBV15 and TRBJ1-4; no firm D call. This CDR3 spans 13 amino acids. The V end lost 0 bases, the J end lost 9 bases, and 8 bases lay between the germline ends. Germline loops: CDR1 LNHNV, CDR2 YYDKDF (reference sequence). The CDR3 loop reads CATSRDPLQKLFF. The DNA for the CDR3 is TGTGCCACCAGCAGAGATCCCCTACAAAAACTGTTTTTT.

The chain employs TRBV4-1 and TRBJ1-3; D gene unclear. This CDR3 is 15 amino acids long. Trimming left V 0 bases short and J 0 bases short, with 6 bases between. Germline V gene lookup returns CDR1 MGHRA and CDR2 YSYEKL. The CDR3: CASSQDRSSGNTIYF. The CDR3 coding sequence is TGCGCCAGCAGCCAAGATCGGAGCTCTGGAAACACCATATATTTT.

V and J are TRBV7-6 and TRBJ2-7, with D hard to call. Germline V gene data show CDR1 as SGHVS and CDR2 as FNYEAQ. V shed 1 base and J shed 1 base, with 11 bases lying between them. The CDR3 is 15 amino acids. This chain's CDR3 is CASSLDYQESYEQYF. The CDR3 region has the DNA TGTGCCAGCAGCTTAGATTATCAAGAGTCCTACGAGCAGTACTTC.